Each of the 21 T cell receptor beta chains below was sequenced from the same sample in a study of post-analysis software for immune sequencing data. Whole-study findings and limits: Patients used about five TRBV segments, including TRBV5-6, TRBV5-1 and TRBV20-1, more often than controls.

Tagging with unique molecular identifiers was a feature of the TCR beta cDNA libraries. TCRdb reprocessed the PCR reads via MiXCR and lists one record per CDR3 protein. The sample shows a few hundred thousand distinct CDR3 sequences, approximately 38% of them seen only once. Their specific antigens are unknown. The specimen was blood. The receptors were gathered from a girl under 10 years old with multiple sclerosis.

As to this clonotype: Sequence at one end of the junction differs from germline and may be a read error. The chain employs TRBV7-2 and TRBJ1-5; the D is unclear. This CDR3 spans 15 amino acids. Germline V gives CDR1 SGHTA, CDR2 FQGNSA. The CDR3 region has the DNA TGTGCCTGCAGCTTACAACAAGGGTACAATCAGCCCCAGCATTTT. This encodes CACSLQQGYNQPQHF. The whole variable domain, filled in from reference TRBV7-2 and TRBJ1-5, reads GAGVSQSPSNKVTEKGKDVELRCDPISGHTALYWYRQSLGQGLEFLIYFQGNSAPDKSGLPSDRFSAERTGGSVSTLTIQRTQQEDSAVYLCACSLQQGYNQPQHFGDGTRLSIL.

The V call is TRBV15, the J call TRBJ1-1; tentatively, D is TRBD1 (5 bases). V lost 4 bases, J lost 6 bases, and 12 bases lay in between. Germline V gene sequence: CDR1 LNHNV, CDR2 YYDKDF (reference sequence). CDR3 size: 13 residues. The CDR3 bases are TGTGCCACCAGCACGGGACGAAAAGCTGAAGCTTTCTTT. This encodes CATSTGRKAEAFF.

This clonotype came up a few times. V is TRBV6-5 and J is TRBJ1-1, with TRBD1 as a possible D gene (5 bases). CDR3 size: 12 residues. V gave up 6 bases and J gave up 4 bases, with 9 bases separating them. Germline-derived CDR1 and CDR2 are MNHEY and SVGAGI. The CDR3 reads CASSGGSTEAFF. CDR3 DNA sequence: TGTGCCAGCAGCGGGGGATCCACTGAAGCTTTCTTT.

The chain uses TRBV2 and TRBJ1-1; no clear D. The CDR3 has 11 amino acids. Germline V gene lookup returns CDR1 SNHLY and CDR2 FYNNEI. Trimming took 4 bases from V and 3 from J, leaving 3 bases between them. The CDR3 sequence: CASSVDTEAFF. In DNA, the CDR3 is TGTGCCAGCAGTGTTGACACTGAAGCTTTCTTT.

The chain combines TRBV28 with TRBJ1-5; D may be TRBD1 (6 bases). The V gene's germline CDR1 is MDHEN and CDR2 SYDVKM. The V end lost 10 bases, the J end lost 6 bases, and 19 bases lay between the germline ends. The CDR3 spans 14 residues. CDR3 nucleotide sequence: TGTGCCAACAATAAAGACAGGCCCTCTCAGCCCCAGCATTTT. This translates into CANNKDRPSQPQHF.

This chain uses TRBV7-9 with TRBJ1-2, with TRBD1 matching over 7 bases. From germline, CDR1 is SEHNR and CDR2 FQNEAQ (reference sequence). The CDR3 contains 14 residues. V lost 7 bases to trimming and J lost 4 bases; unmatched junction nucleotides: 9. Here the CDR3 reads CASTPGTVVYGYTF. The DNA of the CDR3 is TGTGCCAGCACCCCCGGGACAGTTGTCTATGGCTACACCTTC.

DNA of the CDR3: TGTGCCAGCAGCCCCCATTGCGGCAGCCAAGAGACCCAGTACTTC. Protein sequence: CASSPHCGSQETQYF. This chain connects TRBV21-1 to TRBJ2-5. TRBV21-1 is an annotated pseudogene. The CDR3 extends over 15 amino acids.

Concerning this clonotype itself: A read error may produce the germline difference seen at one junction end. The chain uses TRBV10-3 and TRBJ2-3; 8 positions agree with TRBD1. This CDR3 has 14 residues. Germline V gives CDR1 ENHRY, CDR2 SYGVKD. The CDR3 region has the DNA TGTGCCATCGGACAGGGTGATTTCACAGATACGAAGTATTTT. Its translation: CAIGQGDFTDTKYF.

This chain uses TRBV20-1 with TRBJ2-7; 7 bases agree with TRBD1. J gave up 0 bases and V 5 bases, and 4 bases lay outside the gene matches. Germline values: CDR1 DFQATT, CDR2 SNEGSKA (reference sequence). The CDR3 runs to 13 residues. The CDR3 reads CSAAQGDSYEQYF. The CDR3 coding sequence is TGCAGTGCTGCGCAGGGGGACTCCTACGAGCAGTACTTC.

This clonotype was counted a few times. The chain employs TRBV5-5 and TRBJ2-3, with D perhaps matching TRBD1 or TRBD2 (5 bases each). This CDR3 comprises 13 residues. With 0 bases removed from V and 14 bases from J, the gap between germline ends came to 16 bases. Germline CDR1 and CDR2: SGHKS and YYEKEE (reference sequence). The CDR3 DNA sequence: TGTGCCAGCAGCTTGGAGGGACGGCTGAGTAGGTATTTT. Its translation: CASSLEGRLSRYF.

This clonotype showed up many times. The chain is built from TRBV29-1 and TRBJ2-7; D is perhaps TRBD2 (5 bases). Germline V gene sequence: CDR1 SQVTM, CDR2 ANQGSEA. CDR3 length: 13 residues. The V end lost 7 bases, the J end lost 4 bases, and 17 bases lay between the germline ends. The CDR3 sequence: CSARTPGRYEQYF. As DNA, the CDR3 is TGCAGCGCGAGGACCCCGGGAAGGTACGAGCAGTACTTC.

The chain combines TRBV21-1 with TRBJ2-6; no check of the table's D call, TRBD1, against the DNA was made. TRBV21-1 is designated a pseudogene. This CDR3 is 20 amino acids long. CDR3 in amino acids: CASSRQHRDREDARANVLTF. The CDR3 DNA is TGTGCCAGCAGCCGCCAGCACCGGGACAGGGAGGACGCTAGGGCCAACGTCCTGACTTTC.

This chain uses TRBV20-1 with TRBJ2-1; D is undetermined. Germline lookup yields CDR1 DFQATT and CDR2 SNEGSKA (reference sequence). The CDR3 covers 12 residues. The V end lost 6 bases, the J end lost 9 bases, and 15 bases lay between the germline ends. In nucleotides, the CDR3 is TGCAGTGCCCACCCCCCGCGGAGTGAGCAGTTCTTC. This translates into CSAHPPRSEQFF.

J is TRBJ2-1 and V is TRBV5-1, with TRBD2 as a possible D gene (5 bases). The end of the DNA is better explained by TRBJ2-7, so the J call may be wrong. From germline, CDR1 is SGHRS and CDR2 YFSETQ. The CDR3 covers 17 residues. CDR3 residues: CASSLGLTSTPGNEQYF. CDR3 bases: TGCGCCAGCAGCTTGGGACTAACGTCAACCCCCGGGAATGAGCAGTACTTC.

This clonotype occurred a few times. The CDR3 sequence is CASSYASTSGSAGTQYF. Here the CDR3 DNA reads TGTGCCAGCAGTTACGCATCGACTAGCGGGAGCGCGGGGACCCAGTACTTC. The chain carries TRBV6-5 and TRBJ2-5; 12 positions agree with TRBD2. The CDR3 has 17 residues. V lost 2 bases to trimming and J lost 7 bases; unmatched junction nucleotides: 11. In germline, CDR1 is MNHEY, CDR2 SVGAGI.

The chain combines TRBV10-3 with TRBJ2-7; 8 bases align to TRBD1. Germline CDR1 reads ENHRY; CDR2 reads SYGVKD. Trimming at V came to 4 bases and at J to 2 bases, leaving 4 bases not matched to a gene. The CDR3 is 14 amino acids. CDR3 protein: CAISVGQGPYEQYF. The CDR3, as DNA: TGTGCCATCAGTGTCGGACAGGGACCCTACGAGCAGTACTTC.

The chain carries TRBV9 and TRBJ2-1; 10 bases are shared with TRBD2. Germline CDR1 SGDLS, CDR2 YYNGEE. The ends lost 0 bases at V and 8 bases at J; junction bases unmatched: 5. CDR3 length equals 15 residues. CDR3 bases: TGTGCCAGCAGCGTAGCTGGACTAGCGGCTTATGAGCAGTTCTTC. It yields the protein CASSVAGLAAYEQFF.

This chain connects TRBV7-3 to TRBJ2-5; 7 nucleotides align to TRBD1. The trim removed 4 bases at V and 5 bases at J, leaving 10 bases unmatched. The germline V gene encodes CDR1 SGHTA and CDR2 FQGTGA. The CDR3 is 15 residues long. CDR3 nucleotides: TGTGCCAGCAGCTACCTACCGACAGGGCGGGAGACCCAGTACTTC. This codes for CASSYLPTGRETQYF.

This chain uses TRBV15 with TRBJ2-6; 7 bases line up with TRBD1. Germline CDR1 reads LNHNV; CDR2 reads YYDKDF (reference sequence). The V and J ends lost 0 bases and 0 bases, in that order; junction bases with no gene match: 14. The CDR3 is made up of 21 amino acids. CDR3 bases: TGTGCCACCAGCAGAGATTTCTCTTGGGACAGTAACCCCTCTGGGGCCAACGTCCTGACTTTC. Its protein product is CATSRDFSWDSNPSGANVLTF.

V and J are TRBV28 and TRBJ2-1; 10 bases align to TRBD2. The CDR3 spans 16 residues. CDR1 and CDR2 from the germline V gene are MDHEN and SYDVKM. After removal of 6 bases from V and 7 bases from J, the junction contained 12 bases not matched to a gene. CDR3 nucleotide sequence: TGTGCCAGCAGCCCCCATAGGCTAGCGGGAGTTAATGAGCAGTTCTTC. Amino acid sequence: CASSPHRLAGVNEQFF.

V is TRBV5-1 and J is TRBJ2-7; D uncertain. Deletions cut 6 bases from V and 5 bases from J, with 18 bases between. The length of the CDR3 is 14 residues. Germline V gene lookup returns CDR1 SGHRS and CDR2 YFSETQ. The CDR3, as DNA: TGCGCCAGCATATCGGCCGCAAGAGACAACGAGCAGTACTTC. Translating it yields CASISAARDNEQYF.